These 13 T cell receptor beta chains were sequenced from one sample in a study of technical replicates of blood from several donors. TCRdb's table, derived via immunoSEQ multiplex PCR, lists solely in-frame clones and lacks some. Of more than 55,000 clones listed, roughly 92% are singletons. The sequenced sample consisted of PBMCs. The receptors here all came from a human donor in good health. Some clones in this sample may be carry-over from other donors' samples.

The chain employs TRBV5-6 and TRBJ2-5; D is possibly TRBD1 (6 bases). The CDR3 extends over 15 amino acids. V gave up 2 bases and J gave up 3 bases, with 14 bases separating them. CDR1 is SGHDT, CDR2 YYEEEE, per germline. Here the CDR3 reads CASSLLGQLEETQYF. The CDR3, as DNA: TGTGCCAGCAGCTTACTGGGACAACTAGAAGAGACCCAGTACTTC.

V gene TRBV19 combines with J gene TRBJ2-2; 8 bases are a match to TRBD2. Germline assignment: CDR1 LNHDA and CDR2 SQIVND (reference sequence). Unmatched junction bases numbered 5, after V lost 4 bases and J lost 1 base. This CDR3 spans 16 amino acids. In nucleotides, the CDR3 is TGTGCCAGTAGTAATACCGGGACTAGGAACACCGGGGAGCTGTTTTTT. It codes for CASSNTGTRNTGELFF. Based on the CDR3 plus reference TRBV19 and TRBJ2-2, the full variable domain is DGGITQSPKYLFRKEGQNVTLSCEQNLNHDAMYWYRQDPGQGLRLIYYSQIVNDFQKGDIAEGYSVSREKKESFPLTVTSAQKNPTAFYLCASSNTGTRNTGELFFGEGSRLTVL.

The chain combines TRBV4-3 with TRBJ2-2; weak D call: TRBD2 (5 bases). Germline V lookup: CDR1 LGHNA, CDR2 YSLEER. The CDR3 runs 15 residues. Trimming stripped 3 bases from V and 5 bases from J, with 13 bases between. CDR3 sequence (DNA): TGCGCCAGCAGCCAGAGCCCCGGACTTACCGGGGAGCTGTTTTTT. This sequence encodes CASSQSPGLTGELFF.

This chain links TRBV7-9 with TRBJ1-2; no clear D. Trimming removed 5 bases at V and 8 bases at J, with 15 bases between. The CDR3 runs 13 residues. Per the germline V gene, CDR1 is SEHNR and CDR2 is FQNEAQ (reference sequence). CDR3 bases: TGTGCCAGCAGCGTAGACCCTTCTAGGGGCTACACCTTC. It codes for CASSVDPSRGYTF. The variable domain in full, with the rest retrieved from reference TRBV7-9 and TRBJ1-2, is DTGVSQNPRHKITKRGQNVTFRCDPISEHNRLYWYRQTLGQGPEFLTYFQNEAQLEKSRLLSDRFSAERPKGSFSTLEIQRTEQGDSAMYLCASSVDPSRGYTFGSGTRLTVV.

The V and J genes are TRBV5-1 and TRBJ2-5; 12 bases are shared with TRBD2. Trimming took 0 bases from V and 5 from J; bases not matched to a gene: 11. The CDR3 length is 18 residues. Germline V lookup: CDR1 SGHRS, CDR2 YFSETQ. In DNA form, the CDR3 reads TGCGCCAGCAGCTTGGGACCTCTAGCGGGAGGGCCCGGGGAGACCCAGTACTTC. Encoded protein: CASSLGPLAGGPGETQYF.

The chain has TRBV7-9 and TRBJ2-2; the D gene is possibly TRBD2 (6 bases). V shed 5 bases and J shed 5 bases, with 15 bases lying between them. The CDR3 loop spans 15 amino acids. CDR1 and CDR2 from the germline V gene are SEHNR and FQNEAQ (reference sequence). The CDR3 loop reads CASSTTEGRTGELFF. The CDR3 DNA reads TGTGCCAGCAGCACAACGGAGGGGAGGACCGGGGAGCTGTTTTTT.

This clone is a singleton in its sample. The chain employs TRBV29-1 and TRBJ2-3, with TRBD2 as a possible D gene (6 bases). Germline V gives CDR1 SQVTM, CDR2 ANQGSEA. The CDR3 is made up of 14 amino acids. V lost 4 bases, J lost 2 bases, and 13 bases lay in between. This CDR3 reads CSVVGGEITDTQYF. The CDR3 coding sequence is TGCAGCGTTGTGGGAGGAGAGATCACAGATACGCAGTATTTT.

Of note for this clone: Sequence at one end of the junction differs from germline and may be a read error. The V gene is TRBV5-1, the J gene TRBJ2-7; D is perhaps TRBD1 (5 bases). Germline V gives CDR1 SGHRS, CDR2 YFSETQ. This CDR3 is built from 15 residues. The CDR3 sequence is CASNLGQGKAYEQYF. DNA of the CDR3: TGCGCCAGCAACTTGGGTCAGGGTAAGGCCTACGAGCAGTACTTC.

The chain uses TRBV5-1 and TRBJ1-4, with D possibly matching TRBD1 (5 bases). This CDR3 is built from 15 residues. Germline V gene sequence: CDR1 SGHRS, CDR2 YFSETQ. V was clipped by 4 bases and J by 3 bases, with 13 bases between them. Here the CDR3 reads CASSPSRAANEKLFF. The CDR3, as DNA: TGCGCCAGCAGCCCTTCCAGGGCTGCTAATGAAAAACTGTTTTTT. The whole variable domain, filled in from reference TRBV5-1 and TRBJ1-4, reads KAGVTQTPRYLIKTRGQQVTLSCSPISGHRSVSWYQQTPGQGLQFLFEYFSETQRNKGNFPGRFSGRQFSNSRSEMNVSTLELGDSALYLCASSPSRAANEKLFFGSGTQLSVL.

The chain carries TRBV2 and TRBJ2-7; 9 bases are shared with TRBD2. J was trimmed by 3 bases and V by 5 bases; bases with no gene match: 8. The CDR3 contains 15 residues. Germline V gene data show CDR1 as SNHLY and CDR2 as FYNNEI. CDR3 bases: TGTGCCAGCAGTTACCTGAGCGGGGGGTTCTACGAGCAGTACTTC. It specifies CASSYLSGGFYEQYF.

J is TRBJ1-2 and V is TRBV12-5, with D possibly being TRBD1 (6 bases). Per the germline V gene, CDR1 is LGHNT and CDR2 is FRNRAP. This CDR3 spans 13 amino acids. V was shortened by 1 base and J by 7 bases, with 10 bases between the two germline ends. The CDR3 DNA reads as TGTGCTAGTGGTTTGGGGACAGTGGCTGGCTACACCTTC. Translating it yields CASGLGTVAGYTF.

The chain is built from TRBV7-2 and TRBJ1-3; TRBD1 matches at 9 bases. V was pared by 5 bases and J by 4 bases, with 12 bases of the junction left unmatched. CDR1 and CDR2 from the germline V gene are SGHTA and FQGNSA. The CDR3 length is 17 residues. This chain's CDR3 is CASSPQSTGTGGNTIYF. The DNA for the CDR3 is TGTGCCAGCAGCCCGCAATCAACGGGGACAGGGGGAAACACCATATATTTT.

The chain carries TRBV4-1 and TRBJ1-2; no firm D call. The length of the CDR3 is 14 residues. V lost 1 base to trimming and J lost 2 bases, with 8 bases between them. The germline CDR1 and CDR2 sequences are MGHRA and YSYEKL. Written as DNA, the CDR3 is TGCGCCAGCAGCCAAGCTGGGCTCAACTATGGCTACACCTTC. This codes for CASSQAGLNYGYTF.